What follows are 25 T cell receptor beta chains derived from one specimen sequenced in a study of blood T cell repertoires in COVID-19. Produced via immunoSEQ multiplex PCR; TCRdb's table is partial and in-frame only. This table has roughly 410,000 clones, more than 75% appearing once. The sequenced material came from peripheral blood. Receptors were obtained from a woman aged 60-70 years with COVID-19, enrolled during active disease.

The V call is TRBV6-6, the J call TRBJ1-4; TRBD1 agrees at 12 bases. V lost 7 bases to trimming and J lost 11 bases; unmatched junction nucleotides: 11. Per germline, CDR1 MNHNY and CDR2 SVGAGI (reference sequence). CDR3 length: 15 residues. In DNA, the CDR3 is TGTGCCAGCACCCCCCCCGGGACAGGGGGCAAGAAACTGTTTTTT. It codes for CASTPPGTGGKKLFF.

The chain carries TRBV5-1 and TRBJ2-2; weak D call: TRBD2 (5 bases). Germline assignment: CDR1 SGHRS and CDR2 YFSETQ. CDR3 length: 16 residues. V lost 4 bases to trimming and J lost 5 bases, with 18 bases between them. The CDR3 nucleotides are TGCGCCAGCAGCCCAAAGGAGGCCCGGCCTACCGGGGAGCTGTTTTTT. The encoded protein is CASSPKEARPTGELFF.

This sequence joins TRBV11-2 and TRBJ2-7; the D gene is possibly TRBD1 (6 bases). Germline CDR1 reads SGHAT; CDR2 reads FQNNGV. Trimming left V 4 bases short and J 0 bases short, with 10 bases between. This CDR3 spans 14 amino acids. The CDR3 protein is CASSYGTSSYEQYF. The CDR3 DNA is TGTGCCAGCAGCTATGGGACAAGCTCCTACGAGCAGTACTTC.

This sequence joins TRBV5-6 and TRBJ1-3; unclear D gene. Germline V gene lookup returns CDR1 SGHDT and CDR2 YYEEEE. CDR3 length: 12 amino acids. Trimming stripped 2 bases from V and 3 bases from J, with 3 bases between. The CDR3 region has the DNA TGTGCCAGCAGCTTCAGTGGAAACACCATATATTTT. Protein: CASSFSGNTIYF. Together with reference TRBV5-6 and TRBJ1-3, the CDR3 gives the full variable domain: DAGVTQSPTHLIKTRGQQVTLRCSPKSGHDTVSWYQQALGQGPQFIFQYYEEEERQRGNFPDRFSGHQFPNYSSELNVNALLLGDSALYLCASSFSGNTIYFGEGSWLTVV.

The rearrangement uses TRBV11-3 and TRBJ2-5; 7 bases match TRBD1. This CDR3 has 18 amino acids. Germline CDR1 reads SGHNT; CDR2 reads YENEEA. J lost 5 bases, V lost 6 bases, and 21 bases had no gene match. The CDR3 sequence: CASSSIPGTDAGWETQYF. CDR3 nucleotide sequence: TGTGCCAGCAGTTCCATCCCAGGGACAGACGCAGGTTGGGAGACCCAGTACTTC.

The chain recombines TRBV6-6 with TRBJ1-2; D unresolved. This CDR3 region has 15 residues. V was clipped by 2 bases and J by 8 bases, with 18 bases between them. Germline V CDR1 and CDR2: MNHNY, SVGAGI (reference sequence). The CDR3 DNA reads as TGTGCCAGCAGTTACCCGGACGAGGGTCTGAGGGGCTACACCTTC. This gives the protein CASSYPDEGLRGYTF.

The chain links TRBV19 to TRBJ2-7; TRBD2 is a possible D gene (5 bases). The CDR3 totals 14 residues. The V end was cut by 3 bases, the J end by 2 bases, with 11 bases between. Germline loops: CDR1 LNHDA, CDR2 SQIVND (reference sequence). The CDR3 DNA is TGTGCCAGTAGTATTCTTGTCGGGGCCTACGAGCAGTACTTC. This translates into CASSILVGAYEQYF.

The chain recombines TRBV5-1 with TRBJ1-6; 7 nucleotides line up with TRBD1. V lost 0 bases to trimming and J lost 8 bases; unmatched junction nucleotides: 8. The CDR3 loop spans 16 amino acids. Looked up from germline, CDR1 is SGHRS and CDR2 is YFSETQ. In DNA, the CDR3 is TGCGCCAGCAGCTTGGAAGGGGGCATAAGGGATTCACCCCTCCACTTT. Its protein is CASSLEGGIRDSPLHF.

V usage is TRBV7-9 and J usage is TRBJ1-1; possibly TRBD1 for D (5 bases). Germline V gives CDR1 SEHNR, CDR2 FQNEAQ (reference sequence). There are 13 residues in the CDR3. Trimming shortened V by 5 bases and J by 6 bases, and 13 bases separated the two germline ends. The CDR3 is CASSPQGSPEAFF. The CDR3 DNA reads as TGTGCCAGCAGCCCTCAGGGTTCCCCTGAAGCTTTCTTT.

The rearrangement links TRBV3-1 (or the pseudogene TRBV3-2) to TRBJ2-1, with 9 bases fitting TRBD2. Germline-derived CDR1 and CDR2 are LGHDT and YNNKEL (reference sequence). There are 17 residues in the CDR3. Losses at the gene ends were 1 base for V and 5 bases for J; bases not matched to a gene: 9. CDR3 residues: CASSQVVGAGGNNEQFF. In DNA, the CDR3 is TGTGCCAGCAGCCAAGTCGTGGGAGCGGGGGGCAACAATGAGCAGTTCTTC.

The chain has TRBV18 and TRBJ1-4; D remains ambiguous. The CDR3 contains 13 residues. Germline values: CDR1 KGHSH, CDR2 LQKENI. V was trimmed by 6 bases and J by 4 bases, leaving 9 bases between them. The CDR3 spells CASSGLYNEKLFF. The CDR3 coding sequence is TGTGCCAGCTCGGGCCTCTATAATGAAAAACTGTTTTTT.

This chain connects TRBV7-3 to TRBJ1-1; D uncertain. Between the trimmed V and J ends, which lost 4 bases and 0 bases, there was a span of 15 bases. The germline V gene has CDR1 SGHTA and CDR2 FQGTGA. CDR3 length: 16 residues. DNA for the CDR3: TGTGCCAGCAGCTCCCAGAGGCCGGAATTGAACACTGAAGCTTTCTTT. Residues: CASSSQRPELNTEAFF.

This chain links TRBV7-3 with TRBJ2-3; 7 bases are shared with TRBD2. Germline assignment: CDR1 SGHTA and CDR2 FQGTGA. The CDR3 is 16 residues long. The ends lost 0 bases at V and 4 bases at J; junction bases unmatched: 7. The CDR3 coding sequence is TGTGCCAGCAGCTTAACACCCTCTAGCGGAGCAGATACGCAGTATTTT. Its translation: CASSLTPSSGADTQYF.

J is TRBJ2-7 and V is TRBV5-1; D is possibly TRBD1 (6 bases). CDR1 SGHRS and CDR2 YFSETQ come from the germline V gene. This CDR3 region has 14 residues. The V gene lost 4 bases and the J gene lost 1 base, with 12 bases spanning the gap. The chain's CDR3 is CASSLDSNSYEQYF. In DNA form, the CDR3 reads TGCGCCAGCAGCCTGGACAGCAATTCCTACGAGCAGTACTTC. The full variable domain, in which reference TRBV5-1 and TRBJ2-7 provide the parts outside the CDR3, is KAGVTQTPRYLIKTRGQQVTLSCSPISGHRSVSWYQQTPGQGLQFLFEYFSETQRNKGNFPGRFSGRQFSNSRSEMNVSTLELGDSALYLCASSLDSNSYEQYFGPGTRLTVT.

This sequence joins TRBV19 and TRBJ1-1, with D possibly being TRBD1 (5 bases). V lost 5 bases and J lost 7, with 20 bases in between. Germline V gene data show CDR1 as LNHDA and CDR2 as SQIVND (reference sequence). The CDR3 contains 15 residues. This CDR3 reads CASSRVRGESGEAFF. CDR3 bases: TGTGCCAGTAGTCGGGTACGGGGGGAAAGCGGTGAAGCTTTCTTT.

The chain uses TRBV18 and TRBJ1-3, with TRBD1 matching 7 bases. Germline lookup yields CDR1 KGHSH and CDR2 LQKENI. With V trimmed by 2 bases and J by 4 bases, 5 bases remained unmatched. This CDR3 comprises 15 residues. The CDR3: CASSPNRQGGNTIYF. CDR3 DNA sequence: TGTGCCAGCTCACCAAACCGACAGGGCGGAAACACCATATATTTT.

V gene TRBV7-9 combines with J gene TRBJ1-5, with TRBD1 matching 10 bases. This CDR3 has 18 residues. Trimming cost V 1 base and J 0 bases; bases outside gene matches: 6. CDR1 and CDR2 from the germline V gene are SEHNR and FQNEAQ (reference sequence). CDR3 sequence reads: CASSLGTGGSFSNQPQHF. The CDR3 DNA reads as TGTGCCAGCAGCTTAGGGACAGGGGGTTCCTTTAGCAATCAGCCCCAGCATTTT.

V is TRBV5-1 and J is TRBJ1-2; tentatively, D is TRBD1 (5 bases). The CDR3 loop spans 13 amino acids. Germline V lookup: CDR1 SGHRS, CDR2 YFSETQ. With 4 bases removed from V and 4 bases from J, the gap between germline ends came to 11 bases. Here the CDR3 reads CASSVQGTYGYTF. CDR3 nucleotide sequence: TGCGCCAGCAGCGTTCAGGGTACCTATGGCTACACCTTC.

The V gene is TRBV19, the J gene TRBJ1-6; 9 bases fit TRBD1. From germline, CDR1 is LNHDA and CDR2 SQIVND (reference sequence). This CDR3 is built from 15 residues. Unmatched junction bases numbered 12, after V lost 10 bases and J lost 8 bases. The CDR3 nucleotides read TGTGCCACCAAGACAGGGGGGTCGGCATATTCACCCCTCCACTTT. Translating it yields CATKTGGSAYSPLHF.

The rearrangement uses TRBV5-1 and TRBJ2-5, with unresolved D. Deletions cut 0 bases from V and 5 bases from J, with 11 bases between. This CDR3 region has 14 residues. CDR1 and CDR2 from the germline V gene are SGHRS and YFSETQ. The CDR3 DNA reads TGCGCCAGCAGCTTGGAATCGGCCAGGGAGACCCAGTACTTC. It is translated as CASSLESARETQYF.

V usage is TRBV7-3 and J usage is TRBJ1-3, with D possibly TRBD1 on 5 matching bases. The CDR3 extends over 14 amino acids. In germline, CDR1 is SGHTA, CDR2 FQGTGA. V shed 0 bases and J shed 2 bases, with 5 bases lying between them. The CDR3 nucleotides are TGTGCCAGCAGCTTAACAGGGGCTGGAAACACCATATATTTT. It encodes CASSLTGAGNTIYF.

The chain carries TRBV24-1 and TRBJ1-1; D unresolved. With 4 bases removed from V and 4 bases from J, the gap between germline ends came to 9 bases. CDR3 length equals 13 residues. Germline CDR1 reads KGHDR; CDR2 reads SFDVKD. Written as DNA, the CDR3 is TGTGCCACCAGTGACCGGGTTAGCACTGAAGCTTTCTTT. As protein: CATSDRVSTEAFF.

This chain links TRBV24-1 with TRBJ2-1, with a tentative D call TRBD2 (6 bases). V lost 9 bases and J 4 bases, leaving 12 bases between the germline ends. Per the germline V gene, CDR1 is KGHDR and CDR2 is SFDVKD. CDR3 length equals 13 residues. The CDR3 coding sequence is TGTGCCACCCAGACTAGACGGTACAATGAGCAGTTCTTC. It encodes CATQTRRYNEQFF.

V gene TRBV7-2 combines with J gene TRBJ2-6; 7 bases match TRBD1. CDR1 and CDR2 from the germline V gene are SGHTA and FQGNSA. V dropped 1 base and J dropped 0; count of bases not matched to a gene: 6. This CDR3 spans 18 amino acids. CDR3 in amino acids: CASSLGTGALSGANVLTF. The CDR3 DNA reads TGTGCCAGCAGCTTAGGTACAGGGGCGCTCTCTGGGGCCAACGTCCTGACTTTC.

This chain connects TRBV18 to TRBJ2-3, with 13 bases lining up with TRBD2. This CDR3 contains 17 residues. Germline V CDR1 and CDR2: KGHSH, LQKENI. Trimming at V came to 6 bases and at J to 0 bases, leaving 6 bases not matched to a gene. The CDR3, as DNA: TGTGCCAGCTCCTGGACTAGCGGGGGCCCTAGCACAGATACGCAGTATTTT. Residues: CASSWTSGGPSTDTQYF.